The T cell receptor beta chain under discussion was sequenced for a study of T cells in Graves' hyperthyroidism and ophthalmopathy (dated by TCRdb to the late 2010s). Background for the entire study: Peripheral blood was sampled at the time of initial diagnosis, prior to any treatment. TCR V-J signatures able to tell the groups apart were searched for in a discovery cohort of more than 90 patients, of whom under 45 had Graves' ophthalmopathy and more than 55 had stable Graves' hyperthyroidism. An independent validation cohort of under 20 hyperthyroidism patients and about 16 patients who later progressed to ophthalmopathy tested prospective prediction of ophthalmopathy. The 90 or so discovery patients were randomly split 7:3 into training and test sets. The study also compared thyroid tissue and blood T-cell repertoires from about six Graves' hyperthyroidism patients. After blood sampling, hyperthyroidism patients were treated with methimazole at a starting dose of 30 mg daily, and ophthalmopathy patients were treated with high-dose intravenous methylprednisolone. The paper reports TCR Vbeta CDR3 sequencing of about 140 peripheral blood samples: approximately 41 ophthalmopathy, fewer than 80 hyperthyroidism and 17 progressor patients.

Stable Graves' hyperthyroidism was defined as no progression to ophthalmopathy during 18 months of follow-up. Hyperthyroidism patients were newly diagnosed, with disease duration under 2 months, and aged 18 to 65 years. The study excluded patients with uncontrolled infections, other autoimmune diseases, pregnancy or lactation. Clinical symptoms, serum thyroxine and TRAb, thyroid ultrasound, and orbital computed tomography formed the basis for the diagnoses. PBMCs were separated from 8 to 10 ml of fresh peripheral blood using Ficoll-Paque density gradient centrifugation. Trizol reagent was used to extract total RNA, and RNA quality was then checked on an Agilent 2100 Bioanalyzer. Amplification of TCR beta CDR3 regions was carried out from RNA transcripts. A first-round RT-PCR of the TCR CDR3 used the HTBI primer set with the Qiagen OneStep RT-PCR kit. The libraries were constructed in a second round of multiplex PCR and then size-selected and purified. Paired-end sequencing of the libraries was performed with 100 bp reads on an Illumina HiSeq2000. The study's own analysis went as follows. Raw data were processed with SOAPnuke, discarding reads with adapters, uncalled bases, mean Phred below 15, or no exact constant-primer or identifier match. High-quality paired reads were merged using COPE v1.2.5, and each unique nucleotide sequence was defined as a clonotype. Clonotypes were aligned to IMGT TRBV, TRBD and TRBJ reference segments using MiTCR v1.1. Only V-J combinations with frequency above 0.0001, covering 99% to 99.2% of repertoires, were analysed. A TCS score was defined as the ratio between F50 (clonal expansion) and ExV (chaos), using BLOSUM62-based TCRdist between CDR3 peptides within each V-J. Welch's t-statistics and random forest reduced roughly 500 V-J features to about 13, which were used in a naive Bayes classifier (R e1071). TCRdb trimmed public reads at Q25 via fastp, called clones via MiXCR and kept in-frame beta chains. Identical CDR3 proteins give one entry, which carries the most common genes and DNA. The V and J calls and clone size are TCRdb's, not the authors'. The sample table records 300,000 to 350,000 distinct CDR3 sequences; 15% to 20% of these occur just once. Of the sample, around 47% falls within the top ten clones.

Of note for this clonotype: This clone's antigen is unknown. One base away lies a much larger clone, so this may be a sequencing read error.

Points the paper makes about the study in general: During validation, the model predicted progression to ophthalmopathy a median of about 6.5 months ahead of onset, with around 65% sensitivity and under 85% specificity. A 13 V-J signature model separated ophthalmopathy from stable hyperthyroidism, with roughly 88% sensitivity and about 81% specificity in cross-validation and 80%/75% in testing. Blood samples also contained most of the expanded thyroid clonotypes (frequency above 0.001), which suggests that blood repertoires may reflect thyroid immune responses. Sample size was not statistically predetermined, and investigators were not blinded to group allocation.

CDR3 length: 13 amino acids, cysteine to phenylalanine. Only the CDR3 portion is preserved as DNA: 39 bases, with reading frame beginning at the first base. V drops 4 bases and J drops 8 bases, leaving 14 bases in between. CDR1 and CDR2, looked up from the germline V gene (reference sequence), are SEHNR and FQNEAQ. Sequencing was done on a sample of blood. This clonotype originated in a woman in her forties or fifties with Graves' hyperthyroidism. Recombination linked TRBV7-9 to TRBJ1-2; a tentative D match to TRBD1 spans 5 bases. The DNA sequence is given as TGTGCCAGCAGCTCAGCGAGGGACCGCGGCTACACCTTC. This is translated as CASSSARDRGYTF.